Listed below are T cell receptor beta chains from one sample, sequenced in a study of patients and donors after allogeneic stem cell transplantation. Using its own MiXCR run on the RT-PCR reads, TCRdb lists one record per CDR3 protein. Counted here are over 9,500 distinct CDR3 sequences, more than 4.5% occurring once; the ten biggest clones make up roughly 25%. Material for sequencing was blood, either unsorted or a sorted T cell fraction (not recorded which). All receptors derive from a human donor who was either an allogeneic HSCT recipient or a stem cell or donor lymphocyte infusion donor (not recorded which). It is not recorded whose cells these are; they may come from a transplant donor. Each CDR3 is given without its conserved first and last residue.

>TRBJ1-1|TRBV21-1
ASSCRGTRNTEAF
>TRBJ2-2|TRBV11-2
ASSQGQNTGELF
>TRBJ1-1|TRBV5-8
ASSPRTGRRTEAF
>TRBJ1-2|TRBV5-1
ASSSDRYGYT
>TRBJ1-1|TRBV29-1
SFDRGNTEAF
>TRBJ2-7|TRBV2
ASSRQTSYEQY
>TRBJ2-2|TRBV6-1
ASRISGPNTGELF
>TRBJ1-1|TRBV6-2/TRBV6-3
ASRDLETGMAF
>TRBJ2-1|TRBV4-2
ASSSRGNRNEQF
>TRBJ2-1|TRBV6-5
ASSYLTGVRYNEQF
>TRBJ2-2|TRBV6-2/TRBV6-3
ASSFRNTGELF
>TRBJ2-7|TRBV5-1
ASSLGNPGQSYEQY
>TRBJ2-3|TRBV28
ASGLYTGATDTQY
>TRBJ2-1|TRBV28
ASSLLRQPGGQF